The subject of this entry is one T cell receptor beta chain. Libraries were prepared by immunoSEQ multiplex PCR; TCRdb keeps only in-frame clonotypes and omits some of them. The sample has about 150,000 clones; roughly three quarters are singletons. The length of the CDR3 is 14 residues. The germline CDR1 and CDR2 sequences are MNHEY and SVGAGI. V was pared by 8 bases and J by 9 bases, with 12 bases of the junction left unmatched. This entry belongs to a study of blood T cell repertoires in COVID-19. At the level of the study: Sources were T cells, B-cell-depleted T cells, or PBMCs; the material itself was cDNA or gDNA.

The TCR was taken from a man aged 60-69 years with acute or convalescent COVID-19. Material for sequencing was peripheral blood. This chain joins TRBV6-5 and TRBJ2-7; TRBD2 aligns across 11 bases. CDR3 nucleotides: TGTGCCAGCGCGAGGGGCACTAGCGGGAGTGGGCAGTACTTC. This translates into CASARGTSGSGQYF.